These 4 T cell receptor beta chains originate from one sample sequenced in a study of T-cell reconstitution after alpha-beta-depleted transplantation in children listed by TCRdb under 2016. In light of the paper, this sample's treatment or condition label describes: allogeneic hematopoietic cell transplantation with graft depleted of TCRalphabeta T cells and CD19 B cells. Library method: PCR. Reads for this sample came from an Illumina HiSeq 2500. TCR library preparation used molecular barcoding, with unique molecular identifiers applied to normalize quantification of the TCRbeta repertoire. The public sequencing data were trimmed at Q25 with fastp and processed into clonotypes with MiXCR by TCRdb, which kept only in-frame beta chains. Each entry merges the rows of one CDR3 protein and shows their most common DNA and genes. This sample holds around 700,000 distinct CDR3 sequences; 13% were observed only once. Around 0.76% of the sample goes to the ten largest clones.

Material: PBMCs, obtained before TCRalphabeta/CD19-depleted stem cell transplant. These receptors all come from a girl under 10 years old with congenital amegakaryocytic thrombocytopenia, due to receive a stem cell transplant.

This clonotype was found many times. The chain carries TRBV5-1 and TRBJ1-2; D is undetermined. The CDR3 has 14 residues. Trimming left V 0 bases short and J 5 bases short, with 11 bases between. CDR1 is SGHRS, CDR2 YFSETQ, per germline. CDR3 coding DNA: TGCGCCAGCAGCTTGGCGGAGGGTTGGTATGGCTACACCTTC. As protein: CASSLAEGWYGYTF.

Ten or more counts support this clonotype. The chain couples TRBV14 to TRBJ2-7; D ambiguous. The germline V and J ends were trimmed by 4 bases and 2 bases, with 9 bases remaining between them. This CDR3 has 13 amino acids. From germline, CDR1 is SGHDN and CDR2 FVKESK. CDR3 coding DNA: TGTGCCAGCAGCCTCCAACCTGCCTACGAGCAGTACTTC. It specifies CASSLQPAYEQYF.

A few counts support this clonotype. This rearrangement joins TRBV30 to TRBJ2-1; 9 positions match TRBD2. Trimming removed 2 bases from V and 5 bases from J; junction bases left unmatched: 4. CDR1 and CDR2 from the germline V gene are GTSNPN and SVGIG (reference sequence). The CDR3 loop spans 14 amino acids. DNA of the CDR3: TGTGCCTGGAGTTGGCTAGCGGGAAACAATGAGCAGTTCTTC. Translated, it gives CAWSWLAGNNEQFF.

This clonotype was counted ten times or more. V gene TRBV21-1 combines with J gene TRBJ2-7; TRBD2 is the table's D call, not checked against the DNA. TRBV21-1 is marked as a pseudogene. This CDR3 is 18 amino acids long. As DNA, the CDR3 is TGTGCCAGCAGCAAAAGGAGGTGCCTAGCGGCCAACTCCTACGAGCAGTACTTC. Residues: CASSKRRCLAANSYEQYF.